These 29 T cell receptor beta chains share one sample of origin, sequenced in a study of blood T cell repertoires in COVID-19. Profiling relied on immunoSEQ multiplex PCR, and the TCRdb table lists in-frame clones only, not all of them. Of around 400,000 clones in the sample, around 87% were seen once. What was sequenced was peripheral blood. These TCRs come from a woman aged 55 to 70 with COVID-19, enrolled during active disease.

The gene calls are TRBV3-1 (or the pseudogene TRBV3-2) and TRBJ1-2; D call uncertain. The germline gives CDR1 LGHDT, CDR2 YNNKEL (reference sequence). This CDR3 has 15 residues. Trimming left V 0 bases short and J 4 bases short, with 12 bases between. Here the CDR3 DNA reads TGTGCCAGCAGCCAAGATCGGCAGGCAAGCTATGGCTACACCTTC. This gives the protein CASSQDRQASYGYTF.

The rearrangement joins TRBV7-8 to TRBJ2-7; TRBD1 might be the D (6 bases). There are 14 residues in the CDR3. Germline V gene sequence: CDR1 SGHVS, CDR2 FQNEAQ. The ends were cut back, 3 bases at V and 2 bases at J, with 11 bases in the middle. The CDR3: CASSFRDTAYEQYF. The CDR3 DNA reads as TGTGCCAGCAGCTTTCGGGACACAGCCTACGAGCAGTACTTC.

The chain is built from TRBV6-6 and TRBJ1-2, with TRBD1 matching 8 bases. The CDR3 loop spans 13 amino acids. CDR1 MNHNY and CDR2 SVGAGI come from the germline V gene (reference sequence). V trimming: 6 bases; J trimming: 4 bases; junction bases outside the gene matches: 4. The CDR3 region has the DNA TGTGCCAGCAGCCGACAGGGGAGCTATGGCTACACCTTC. It specifies CASSRQGSYGYTF.

J is TRBJ2-1 and V is TRBV21-1; TRBD2 reflects the table's D call only, with no check against the DNA. TRBV21-1 is deemed a pseudogene. CDR3 size: 15 residues. In DNA, the CDR3 is TGTGCCAGCAGCAAAGTCCAGCGGTCCTACAATGAGCAGTTCTTC. This gives the protein CASSKVQRSYNEQFF.

The V and J genes are TRBV5-8 and TRBJ1-2, with no clear D. The CDR3 is 18 amino acids. V gave up 4 bases and J gave up 0 bases, with 22 bases separating them. Germline V gene lookup returns CDR1 SGHTS and CDR2 YDEGEE. The CDR3 DNA is TGTGCCAGCAGCCCTAGCTTGGGATTGGACTCATCTAACTATGGCTACACCTTC. Its translation is CASSPSLGLDSSNYGYTF.

The rearrangement links TRBV5-8 to TRBJ2-7; the match to TRBD2 covers 12 bases. Germline CDR1 and CDR2: SGHTS and YDEGEE. The CDR3 loop spans 17 amino acids. The J segment lost 0 bases and the V segment lost 2 bases, leaving 6 bases of the junction unmatched. DNA of the CDR3: TGTGCCAGCAGCTTTTATAGGACTAGCGGGACCTCCTACGAGCAGTACTTC. This translates into CASSFYRTSGTSYEQYF.

The rearrangement uses TRBV18 and TRBJ1-1; maybe TRBD1 (5 bases). Germline CDR1 and CDR2: KGHSH and LQKENI. V lost 3 bases to trimming and J lost 5 bases, with 13 bases between them. This CDR3 spans 14 amino acids. The CDR3 region is CASSPGHDGTEAFF. The DNA for the CDR3 is TGTGCCAGCTCACCGGGGCACGATGGGACTGAAGCTTTCTTT.

The J gene is TRBJ2-6, the V gene TRBV3-1 (or the pseudogene TRBV3-2), with D possibly matching TRBD1 (6 bases). This CDR3 comprises 17 residues. The ends were cut back, 4 bases at V and 3 bases at J, with 16 bases in the middle. Germline CDR1 and CDR2: LGHDT and YNNKEL (reference sequence). The CDR3 spells CASSPMLGAGGANVLTF. In DNA form, the CDR3 reads TGTGCCAGCAGCCCCATGTTGGGGGCAGGTGGGGCCAACGTCCTGACTTTC.

The chain couples TRBV3-1 (or the pseudogene TRBV3-2) to TRBJ2-7, with D possibly being TRBD2 (6 bases). V gave up 3 bases and J gave up 7 bases, with 16 bases separating them. The CDR3 runs 14 residues. Germline V CDR1 and CDR2: LGHDT, YNNKEL (reference sequence). The CDR3 protein is CASSQGTGIREQYF. In DNA, the CDR3 is TGTGCCAGCAGCCAGGGGACTGGGATACGAGAGCAGTACTTC.

The V gene is TRBV19, the J gene TRBJ2-5; perhaps TRBD2 as D (6 bases). Germline values: CDR1 LNHDA, CDR2 SQIVND (reference sequence). V gave up 3 bases and J gave up 2 bases, with 10 bases separating them. The CDR3 consists of 14 residues. The CDR3, as DNA: TGTGCCAGTAGTATCCGCGGGGATCAAGAGACCCAGTACTTC. Its protein is CASSIRGDQETQYF.

This clone was observed once. The chain combines TRBV5-1 with TRBJ2-7; TRBD1 agrees at 10 bases. The CDR3 totals 15 residues. CDR1 and CDR2 (germline): SGHRS, YFSETQ. V trimming: 2 bases; J trimming: 4 bases; junction bases outside the gene matches: 6. The CDR3 nucleotides are TGCGCCAGCAGCTTCGACAGGGGGCTAGGGTACGAGCAGTACTTC. This encodes CASSFDRGLGYEQYF. Filled out from reference TRBV5-1 and TRBJ2-7, the complete variable domain reads KAGVTQTPRYLIKTRGQQVTLSCSPISGHRSVSWYQQTPGQGLQFLFEYFSETQRNKGNFPGRFSGRQFSNSRSEMNVSTLELGDSALYLCASSFDRGLGYEQYFGPGTRLTVT.

V usage is TRBV29-1 and J usage is TRBJ1-2; 8 bases agree with TRBD1. In germline, CDR1 is SQVTM, CDR2 ANQGSEA. The CDR3 contains 12 residues. The CDR3 reads CSIEDRGRGYTF. CDR3 DNA: TGCAGTATCGAAGACAGGGGTAGGGGCTACACCTTC.

The rearrangement uses TRBV29-1 and TRBJ1-1; maybe TRBD1 (6 bases). Per germline, CDR1 SQVTM and CDR2 ANQGSEA. The CDR3 is 11 amino acids. The CDR3: CSGRGNTEAFF. The CDR3 nucleotides read TGCAGTGGCAGGGGGAACACTGAAGCTTTCTTT.

The V call is TRBV9, the J call TRBJ2-1; 10 bases align to TRBD2. CDR3 size: 16 residues. Germline assignment: CDR1 SGDLS and CDR2 YYNGEE. V dropped 4 bases and J dropped 7; count of bases not matched to a gene: 11. CDR3 residues: CASSPRSSGGSNEQFF. CDR3 nucleotides: TGTGCCAGCAGCCCCCGAAGTAGCGGGGGGTCGAATGAGCAGTTCTTC.

Of note for this clone: One end of the junction is discordant with germline, which a read error may explain. This chain links TRBV7-2 with TRBJ1-4; D perhaps matches TRBD1 (5 bases). CDR1 is SGHTA, CDR2 FQGNSA, per germline. There are 14 residues in the CDR3. The CDR3 bases are TGTGCCAGCAGCTTAGCGGGGGAGGGTGAAAAACTATTTTTT. Its protein product is CASSLAGEGEKLFF.

The chain recombines TRBV18 with TRBJ1-5, with D hard to call. Germline values: CDR1 KGHSH, CDR2 LQKENI. The CDR3 totals 14 residues. The V and J ends lost 1 base and 3 bases respectively, with 7 bases between them. The CDR3 DNA reads as TGTGCCAGCTCACCACTGCAGTCCAATCAGCCCCAGCATTTT. Translation: CASSPLQSNQPQHF.

The chain is built from TRBV6-5 and TRBJ2-7; perhaps TRBD1 as D (6 bases). Germline lookup yields CDR1 MNHEY and CDR2 SVGAGI. There are 15 residues in the CDR3. Trimming pared 2 bases from V and 5 bases from J, leaving 16 bases between. CDR3 protein: CASSYGQGSMNEQYF. The DNA for the CDR3 is TGTGCCAGCAGTTACGGCCAGGGGAGTATGAACGAGCAGTACTTC.

Only one count was recorded for this clone. The J gene is TRBJ1-2, the V gene TRBV2; D unclear. Germline V lookup: CDR1 SNHLY, CDR2 FYNNEI. Trimming stripped 1 base from V and 8 bases from J, with 11 bases between. This CDR3 has 13 residues. This CDR3 reads CASSEGLAQGYTF. In DNA, the CDR3 is TGTGCCAGCAGTGAAGGATTGGCCCAGGGCTACACCTTC.

This chain uses TRBV6-5 with TRBJ2-3; 8 nucleotides agree with TRBD2. V was pared by 0 bases and J by 6 bases, with 8 bases of the junction left unmatched. Germline V CDR1 and CDR2: MNHEY, SVGAGI. The CDR3 runs 16 residues. The CDR3 sequence: CASSYSIAGMGDTQYF. DNA of the CDR3: TGTGCCAGCAGTTACTCTATAGCGGGAATGGGGGATACGCAGTATTTT.

This chain links TRBV3-1 (or the pseudogene TRBV3-2) with TRBJ2-5; tentatively, D is TRBD2 (5 bases). This CDR3 is 14 amino acids long. Between the trimmed V and J ends, which lost 3 bases and 1 base, there was a span of 9 bases. In germline, CDR1 is LGHDT, CDR2 YNNKEL (reference sequence). CDR3 loop: CASSHRGFQETQYF. CDR3 DNA: TGTGCCAGCAGCCACCGCGGGTTCCAAGAGACCCAGTACTTC.

With respect to this clone: Other DNA sequences in this sample translate to the same CDR3. This chain links TRBV30 with TRBJ1-5, with TRBD1 matching over 8 bases. Per the germline V gene, CDR1 is GTSNPN and CDR2 is SVGIG (reference sequence). The length of the CDR3 is 13 residues. Trimming removed 5 bases from V and 1 base from J; junction bases left unmatched: 1. CDR3 coding DNA: TGTGCCTGGGACAGGGGAAGCAATCAGCCCCAGCATTTT. Translation gives CAWDRGSNQPQHF.

The chain uses TRBV30 and TRBJ2-5; D unclear. The CDR3 has 9 residues. Trimming removed 7 bases at V and 2 bases at J, with 2 bases between. CDR1 and CDR2 (germline): GTSNPN, SVGIG (reference sequence). DNA for the CDR3: TGTGCCTTACAAGAGACCCAGTACTTC. Translating gives CALQETQYF.

The J gene is TRBJ2-1, the V gene TRBV3-1 (or the pseudogene TRBV3-2), with a tentative D call TRBD2 (7 bases). Germline V CDR1 and CDR2: LGHDT, YNNKEL (reference sequence). V shed 4 bases and J shed 7 bases, with 14 bases lying between them. This CDR3 is built from 14 residues. CDR3 in amino acids: CASSPSGGRNEQFF. DNA for the CDR3: TGTGCCAGCAGCCCTTCCGGGGGGCGAAATGAGCAGTTCTTC.

This clone has more than one count but fewer than ten. This chain uses TRBV18 with TRBJ2-1, with D possibly TRBD2 on 5 matching bases. The ends were cut back, 3 bases at V and 4 bases at J, with 10 bases in the middle. Germline CDR1 and CDR2: KGHSH and LQKENI. The CDR3 has 14 amino acids. The CDR3 loop is CASSPSRAYNEQFF. Written as DNA, the CDR3 is TGTGCCAGCTCACCGTCGAGGGCTTACAATGAGCAGTTCTTC. The full variable domain, completed using reference TRBV18 and TRBJ2-1, is NAGVMQNPRHLVRRRGQEARLRCSPMKGHSHVYWYRQLPEEGLKFMVYLQKENIIDESGMPKERFSAEFPKEGPSILRIQQVVRGDSAAYFCASSPSRAYNEQFFGPGTRLTVL.

V usage is TRBV5-1 and J usage is TRBJ1-5; a weak D match, TRBD1 (5 bases). The CDR3 is 15 amino acids. Trimming stripped 3 bases from V and 3 bases from J, with 13 bases between. CDR1 and CDR2 from the germline V gene are SGHRS and YFSETQ. Here the CDR3 DNA reads TGCGCCAGCAGCTCGGGGGGTCCGGACAATCAGCCCCAGCATTTT. This sequence encodes CASSSGGPDNQPQHF.

The V call is TRBV5-5, the J call TRBJ2-6, with 9 bases matching TRBD2. With V trimmed by 2 bases and J by 0 bases, 6 bases remained unmatched. The V gene's germline CDR1 is SGHKS and CDR2 YYEKEE (reference sequence). The CDR3 contains 18 residues. The CDR3 bases are TGTGCCAGCAGCTTACCTAGCGGGGCCAGCTCTGGGGCCAACGTCCTGACTTTC. This codes for CASSLPSGASSGANVLTF.

This chain joins TRBV6-5 and TRBJ1-3; possible D gene TRBD1, 5 bases. The germline V gene encodes CDR1 MNHEY and CDR2 SVGAGI. The CDR3 is made up of 14 amino acids. Trimming left V 6 bases short and J 2 bases short, with 11 bases between. The CDR3 protein is CASRQDGAGNTIYF. The DNA of the CDR3 is TGTGCCAGCAGACAGGATGGTGCTGGAAACACCATATATTTT.

This rearrangement joins TRBV7-3 to TRBJ2-5; D is ambiguous. The germline V and J ends were trimmed by 5 bases and 5 bases, with 12 bases remaining between them. From germline, CDR1 is SGHTA and CDR2 FQGTGA. CDR3 length: 13 residues. The CDR3 sequence: CASSLRMRETQYF. CDR3 nucleotide sequence: TGTGCCAGCAGCCTCCGGATGAGGGAGACCCAGTACTTC.

J is TRBJ2-1 and V is TRBV19; 7 positions match TRBD2. The CDR3 extends over 16 amino acids. The germline V gene encodes CDR1 LNHDA and CDR2 SQIVND (reference sequence). V lost 7 bases to trimming and J lost 0 bases; unmatched junction nucleotides: 9. CDR3 DNA: TGTGCCAGTAAACGAGCGGGGCTTAGCTCCTACAATGAGCAGTTCTTC. Translation gives CASKRAGLSSYNEQFF.